The clone carrying this TCR beta chain was counted a few times. This sample was included in a study of blood T cell repertoires in COVID-19. Assay: immunoSEQ multiplex PCR; the TCRdb copy retains only in-frame clones and omits some. The sample contains under 350,000 clones, 80% to 90% of which appear only once. The sample comprised peripheral blood. The origin of this receptor is a woman in her 50s who had recovered from COVID-19.

CDR3 bases: TGCGCCAGCAGCTTGACACCAAAGTACGGGGGATCGGACACTGAAGCTTTCTTT. Translated: CASSLTPKYGGSDTEAFF. The V call is TRBV5-1, the J call TRBJ1-1, with D perhaps TRBD1 (5 bases). The V gene's germline CDR1 is SGHRS and CDR2 YFSETQ. The CDR3 loop spans 18 amino acids. Trimming took 1 base from V and 3 from J, leaving 22 bases between them.